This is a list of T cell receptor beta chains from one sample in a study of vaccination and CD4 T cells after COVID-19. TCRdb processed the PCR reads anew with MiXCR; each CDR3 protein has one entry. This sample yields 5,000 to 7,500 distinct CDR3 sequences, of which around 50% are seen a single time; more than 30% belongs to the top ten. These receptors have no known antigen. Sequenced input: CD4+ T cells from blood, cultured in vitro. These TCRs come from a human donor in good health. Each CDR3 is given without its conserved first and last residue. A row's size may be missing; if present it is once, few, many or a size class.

ASSSQPNQPQH TRBV19 few TRBJ1-5
ASSPGQGAGGYT TRBV19 . TRBJ1-2
ASSPGTGREPQH TRBV5-8 few TRBJ1-5
ASSYSGRVETQY TRBV28 . TRBJ2-5
ASILSGGRNGYEQY TRBV2 . TRBJ2-7
SAPAGVSGNTIY TRBV20-1 . TRBJ1-3
ASRTGGWSPLH TRBV2 . TRBJ1-6
ASSQDASQGLGAF TRBV4-2 . TRBJ1-1
SAPDRGRANEKLF TRBV20-1 . TRBJ1-4
ASSGPLGQVYSNQPQH TRBV12-3/TRBV12-4 few TRBJ1-5
SARQDSNQPQH TRBV20-1 few TRBJ1-5
SARAGQALASTEAF TRBV20-1 . TRBJ1-1
ASSPLDRKDGETQY TRBV18 . TRBJ2-5
ASSLQGGNSPLH TRBV7-8 few TRBJ1-6
SASTTSELLDTQY TRBV20-1 . TRBJ2-3
ASTRGGLYGYT TRBV19 . TRBJ1-2
SATSTGGYGELF TRBV20-1 few TRBJ2-2
ASSYYGSFNQPQH TRBV6-2/TRBV6-3 few TRBJ1-5
SAREDSIYGYT TRBV20-1 few TRBJ1-2
ASSKGTGGTDTQY TRBV27 few TRBJ2-3
ATSNGGEDTQY TRBV15 few TRBJ2-3
SASTGDINQPQH TRBV20-1 . TRBJ1-5
ASSPAGDSYNEQF TRBV5-1 . TRBJ2-1
ASSSGLLTDTQY TRBV7-6 . TRBJ2-3
ASSVIGKGDSPLH TRBV6-1 . TRBJ1-6
SARIGGANTGELF TRBV20-1 . TRBJ2-2
ASSRDRETDGYT TRBV4-2 . TRBJ1-2
ASSSWGAETQY TRBV28 . TRBJ2-5
ASSILPGGQPQH TRBV19 . TRBJ1-5
ASSFLGQPIAKNIQY TRBV7-2 once TRBJ2-4
SARPGTAGNTIY TRBV20-1 few TRBJ1-3
ASSLSGTAYGYT TRBV7-9 . TRBJ1-2
ASSRQGLSYEQY TRBV7-2 few TRBJ2-7
ASSPTSGGAYEQF TRBV28 once TRBJ2-1
ASSSPGLAVGDTQY TRBV6-4 . TRBJ2-3
ASSQEVGVVYGYT TRBV4-3 . TRBJ1-2
AWSTGGNQPQH TRBV30 . TRBJ1-5